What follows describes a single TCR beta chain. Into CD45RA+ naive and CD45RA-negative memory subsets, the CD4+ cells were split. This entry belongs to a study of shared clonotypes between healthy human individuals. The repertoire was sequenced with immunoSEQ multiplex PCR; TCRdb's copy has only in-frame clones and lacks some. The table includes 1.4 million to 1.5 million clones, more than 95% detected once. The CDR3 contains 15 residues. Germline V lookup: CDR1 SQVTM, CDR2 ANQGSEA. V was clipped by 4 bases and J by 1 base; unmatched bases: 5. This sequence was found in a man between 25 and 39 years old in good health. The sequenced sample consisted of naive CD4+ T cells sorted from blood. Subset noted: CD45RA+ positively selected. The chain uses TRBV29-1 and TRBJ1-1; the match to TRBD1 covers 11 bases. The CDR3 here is CSVARTGGRNTEAFF. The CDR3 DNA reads TGCAGCGTTGCTCGGACAGGGGGCAGGAACACTGAAGCTTTCTTT.